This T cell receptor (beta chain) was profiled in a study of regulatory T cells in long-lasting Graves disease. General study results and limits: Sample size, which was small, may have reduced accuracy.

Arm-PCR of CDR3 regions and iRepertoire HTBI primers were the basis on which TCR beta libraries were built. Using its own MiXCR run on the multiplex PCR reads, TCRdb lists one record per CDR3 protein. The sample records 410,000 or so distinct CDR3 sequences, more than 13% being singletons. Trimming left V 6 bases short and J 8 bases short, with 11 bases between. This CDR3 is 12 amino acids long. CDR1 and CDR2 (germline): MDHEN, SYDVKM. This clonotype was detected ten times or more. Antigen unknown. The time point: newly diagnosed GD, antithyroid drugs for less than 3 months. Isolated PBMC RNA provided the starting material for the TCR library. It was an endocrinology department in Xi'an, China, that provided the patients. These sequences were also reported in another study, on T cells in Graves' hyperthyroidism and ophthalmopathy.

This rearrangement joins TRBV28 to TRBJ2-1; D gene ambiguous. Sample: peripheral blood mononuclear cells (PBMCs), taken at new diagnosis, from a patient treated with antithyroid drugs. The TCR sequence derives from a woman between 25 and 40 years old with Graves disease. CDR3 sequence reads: CASSLRIYEQFF. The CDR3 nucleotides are TGTGCCAGCAGCCTGCGTATCTATGAGCAGTTCTTC.